These T cell receptor beta chains were read from a single sample in a study of CD8 T cells in Susac syndrome. MiXCR, run by TCRdb on the immunoSEQ multiplex PCR reads, gives a single entry per CDR3 protein. The sample shows approximately 100,000 distinct CDR3 sequences, 80% to 95% of them seen only once. Source material: CD4+ T cells from PBMCs. These receptors were obtained from a human donor in good health. The CDR3 runs from the conserved cysteine through the conserved F or W. A D gene is named only where the DNA matches it firmly. Clone size appears in some rows only: once, few, many, or a class for an expanded clone.

j_call: TRBJ1-1
d_call: TRBD1
v_call: TRBV5-1
clone_size: once
cdr3_aa: CASRTGGETEAFF
cdr3_nt: TGCGCCAGCCGAACAGGGGGCGAAACTGAAGCTTTCTTT

j_call: TRBJ2-1
d_call: TRBD2
v_call: TRBV30
clone_size: .
cdr3_aa: CAWSVSSGIGDEQFF
cdr3_nt: TGTGCCTGGAGTGTATCTAGCGGGATAGGGGATGAGCAGTTCTTC

j_call: TRBJ2-7
d_call: .
v_call: TRBV20-1
clone_size: .
cdr3_aa: CSARDGGGQTLTYEQYF
cdr3_nt: TGCAGTGCTAGAGACGGAGGGGGGCAGACTTTAACCTACGAGCAGTACTTC

j_call: TRBJ2-2
d_call: .
v_call: TRBV19
clone_size: .
cdr3_aa: CASQTPAPPNTGELFF
cdr3_nt: TGTGCCAGTCAGACCCCGGCCCCTCCGAACACCGGGGAGCTGTTTTTT

j_call: TRBJ1-2
d_call: .
v_call: TRBV29-1
clone_size: .
cdr3_aa: CSVEFLAARNNYGYTF
cdr3_nt: TGCAGCGTTGAATTCCTGGCGGCCAGAAATAACTATGGCTACACCTTC

j_call: TRBJ2-1
d_call: .
v_call: TRBV7-9
clone_size: .
cdr3_aa: CASSNVNEQFF
cdr3_nt: TGTGCCAGCAGCAATGTAAATGAGCAGTTCTTC

j_call: TRBJ1-2
d_call: TRBD1
v_call: TRBV6-1
clone_size: few
cdr3_aa: CASRGDRGLTMDYTF
cdr3_nt: TGTGCCAGCAGGGGCGACAGGGGTCTAACTATGGACTACACCTTC

j_call: TRBJ2-7
d_call: .
v_call: TRBV4-3
clone_size: .
cdr3_aa: CASSQDGPGKSYEQYF
cdr3_nt: TGCGCCAGCAGCCAAGACGGCCCAGGGAAGTCCTACGAGCAGTACTTC

j_call: TRBJ1-2
d_call: .
v_call: TRBV20-1
clone_size: .
cdr3_aa: CSASAGSRESF
cdr3_nt: TGCAGTGCTAGCGCGGGGTCTAGGGAGAGCTTC

j_call: TRBJ2-7
d_call: .
v_call: TRBV6-2/TRBV6-3
clone_size: .
cdr3_aa: CASSRRRPSYEQYF
cdr3_nt: TGTGCCAGCAGCCGCCGGAGGCCCTCCTACGAGCAGTACTTC

j_call: TRBJ2-3
d_call: .
v_call: TRBV7-8
clone_size: once
cdr3_aa: CASSLGVGFQRADTQYF
cdr3_nt: TGTGCCAGCAGCTTAGGGGTGGGCTTCCAAAGAGCAGATACGCAGTATTTT

j_call: TRBJ2-5
d_call: TRBD2
v_call: TRBV7-6
clone_size: .
cdr3_aa: CASTPTSGRAETQYF
cdr3_nt: TGTGCCAGCACACCGACTAGCGGGAGGGCAGAGACCCAGTACTTC

j_call: TRBJ2-5
d_call: .
v_call: TRBV6-2/TRBV6-3
clone_size: .
cdr3_aa: CASSYGWGQETQYF
cdr3_nt: TGTGCCAGCAGTTACGGTTGGGGCCAAGAGACCCAGTACTTC

j_call: TRBJ1-6
d_call: .
v_call: TRBV5-6
clone_size: .
cdr3_aa: CASSLAEMGSPLHF
cdr3_nt: TGTGCCAGCAGCTTGGCCGAAATGGGTTCACCCCTCCACTTT

j_call: TRBJ2-5
d_call: .
v_call: TRBV4-3
clone_size: .
cdr3_aa: CASSRQGYQETQYF
cdr3_nt: TGCGCCAGCAGCCGCCAGGGGTACCAAGAGACCCAGTACTTC

j_call: TRBJ2-7
d_call: TRBD2
v_call: TRBV9
clone_size: once
cdr3_aa: CASSAGTSTYEQYF
cdr3_nt: TGTGCCAGCAGCGCAGGGACTAGCACCTACGAGCAGTACTTC

j_call: TRBJ1-4
d_call: .
v_call: TRBV3-1
clone_size: .
cdr3_aa: CASSQGDEGLNEKLFF
cdr3_nt: TGTGCCAGCAGCCAAGGTGACGAGGGACTAAATGAAAAACTGTTTTTT

j_call: TRBJ2-5
d_call: TRBD1
v_call: TRBV5-1
clone_size: .
cdr3_aa: CASSSTGGRETQYF
cdr3_nt: TGCGCCAGCAGCTCCACAGGGGGCCGGGAGACCCAGTACTTC

j_call: TRBJ1-3
d_call: TRBD1
v_call: TRBV7-9
clone_size: .
cdr3_aa: CASSLEGTVSGNTIYF
cdr3_nt: TGTGCCAGCAGCTTAGAAGGGACAGTCTCTGGAAACACCATATATTTT

j_call: TRBJ2-7
d_call: .
v_call: TRBV20-1
clone_size: .
cdr3_aa: CSAIRDGSSYEQYF
cdr3_nt: TGCAGTGCTATCCGGGACGGCAGCTCCTACGAGCAGTACTTC

j_call: TRBJ1-2
d_call: TRBD1
v_call: TRBV9
clone_size: .
cdr3_aa: CASSEGNRGGDGYTF
cdr3_nt: TGTGCCAGCAGCGAAGGGAATCGAGGGGGCGATGGCTACACCTTC

j_call: TRBJ1-1
d_call: TRBD1
v_call: TRBV7-2
clone_size: few
cdr3_aa: CASKTGGTDGTEAFF
cdr3_nt: TGTGCCAGCAAAACAGGGGGCACGGATGGCACTGAAGCTTTTTTT

j_call: TRBJ2-1
d_call: .
v_call: TRBV7-2
clone_size: .
cdr3_aa: CASSPQGFEQSF
cdr3_nt: TGTGCCAGCAGCCCACAGGGTTTTGAGCAGTCCTTC

j_call: TRBJ2-5
d_call: TRBD2
v_call: TRBV6-6
clone_size: .
cdr3_aa: CASSYIAGVLGETQYF
cdr3_nt: TGTGCCAGCAGTTATATAGCGGGAGTTTTAGGAGAGACCCAGTACTTC

j_call: TRBJ2-1
d_call: TRBD2
v_call: TRBV7-2
clone_size: .
cdr3_aa: CASSLSASGIYNEQFF
cdr3_nt: TGTGCCAGCAGCTTATCGGCTAGCGGGATCTACAATGAGCAGTTCTTC

j_call: TRBJ2-3
d_call: .
v_call: TRBV20-1
clone_size: .
cdr3_aa: CSARGVDTQYF
cdr3_nt: TGCAGTGCTAGAGGCGTAGATACGCAGTATTTT

j_call: TRBJ2-3
d_call: TRBD2
v_call: TRBV29-1
clone_size: .
cdr3_aa: CSVEGPAGFTDTQYF
cdr3_nt: TGCAGCGTTGAAGGGCCAGCGGGATTCACAGATACGCAGTATTTT

j_call: TRBJ2-7
d_call: .
v_call: TRBV29-1
clone_size: few
cdr3_aa: CSVGGIAYEQYF
cdr3_nt: TGCAGCGTTGGAGGGATCGCCTACGAGCAGTACTTC

j_call: TRBJ1-2
d_call: TRBD1
v_call: TRBV29-1
clone_size: .
cdr3_aa: CSVGDRGGYTF
cdr3_nt: TGCAGCGTTGGGGACAGGGGTGGCTACACCTTC

j_call: TRBJ2-5
d_call: .
v_call: TRBV20-1
clone_size: .
cdr3_aa: CRAATGGSGETQYF
cdr3_nt: TGCAGGGCAGCGACCGGCGGGTCGGGAGAGACCCAGTACTTC

j_call: TRBJ1-1
d_call: .
v_call: TRBV6-2/TRBV6-3
clone_size: .
cdr3_aa: CASSTTGLNTEAFF
cdr3_nt: TGTGCCAGCAGTACAACAGGATTGAACACTGAAGCTTTCTTT

j_call: TRBJ2-2
d_call: TRBD1
v_call: TRBV29-1
clone_size: .
cdr3_aa: CSVDGDRANTGELFF
cdr3_nt: TGCAGCGTTGATGGGGACAGGGCCAACACCGGGGAGCTGTTTTTT

j_call: TRBJ2-7
d_call: .
v_call: TRBV7-2
clone_size: .
cdr3_aa: CASSQGAWGEQYF
cdr3_nt: TGTGCCAGCAGCCAGGGTGCCTGGGGCGAGCAGTACTTC

j_call: TRBJ2-7
d_call: .
v_call: TRBV19
clone_size: .
cdr3_aa: CASSMFGDAPSTYEQYF
cdr3_nt: TGTGCCAGTAGTATGTTCGGGGACGCGCCGAGCACCTACGAGCAGTACTTC

j_call: TRBJ2-1
d_call: .
v_call: TRBV7-9
clone_size: .
cdr3_aa: CASRDYGVRSNNEQFF
cdr3_nt: TGTGCCAGCCGCGACTACGGGGTTCGCTCGAACAATGAGCAGTTCTTC

j_call: TRBJ1-1
d_call: .
v_call: TRBV4-1
clone_size: .
cdr3_aa: CASRLKGGHTEAFF
cdr3_nt: TGCGCCAGCAGACTCAAGGGGGGGCACACTGAAGCTTTCTTT

j_call: TRBJ2-5
d_call: .
v_call: TRBV20-1
clone_size: .
cdr3_aa: CSARDLGTGKETQYF
cdr3_nt: TGCAGTGCTAGAGATCTAGGGACTGGCAAAGAGACCCAGTACTTC

j_call: TRBJ2-5
d_call: .
v_call: TRBV20-1
clone_size: .
cdr3_aa: CSARGRENEETQYF
cdr3_nt: TGCAGTGCTAGGGGCAGGGAGAATGAAGAGACCCAGTACTTC

j_call: TRBJ2-2
d_call: .
v_call: TRBV7-9
clone_size: .
cdr3_aa: CASSLVLANTGELFF
cdr3_nt: TGTGCCAGCAGCTTAGTCCTAGCTAACACCGGGGAGCTGTTTTTT

j_call: TRBJ1-2
d_call: .
v_call: TRBV5-6
clone_size: .
cdr3_aa: CASSSSVWSTF
cdr3_nt: TGTGCCAGCAGCTCCTCTGTTTGGAGCACCTTC

j_call: TRBJ2-7
d_call: .
v_call: TRBV2
clone_size: .
cdr3_aa: CASLDGYEQYF
cdr3_nt: TGTGCCAGCCTCGACGGCTACGAGCAGTACTTC

j_call: TRBJ2-7
d_call: .
v_call: TRBV11-2
clone_size: once
cdr3_aa: CASSFDPGAAYSEQYF
cdr3_nt: TGTGCCAGCAGCTTTGATCCGGGCGCCGCTTACTCCGAGCAGTACTTC

j_call: TRBJ2-5
d_call: .
v_call: TRBV7-2
clone_size: .
cdr3_aa: CASSRRETQYF
cdr3_nt: TGTGCCAGCAGCAGGCGGGAGACCCAGTACTTC

j_call: TRBJ1-2
d_call: .
v_call: TRBV20-1
clone_size: .
cdr3_aa: CSARDPGGPAHGYTF
cdr3_nt: TGCAGTGCTAGAGATCCGGGGGGACCGGCGCATGGCTACACCTTC

j_call: TRBJ1-1
d_call: .
v_call: TRBV12-3/TRBV12-4
clone_size: .
cdr3_aa: CASSSRNLNTEAFF
cdr3_nt: TGTGCCAGCAGCTCCAGGAATTTGAACACTGAAGCTTTCTTT

j_call: TRBJ2-1
d_call: TRBD2
v_call: TRBV18
clone_size: .
cdr3_aa: CASSPGTSGSDEQFF
cdr3_nt: TGTGCCAGCTCACCAGGGACTAGCGGGAGCGATGAGCAGTTCTTC

j_call: TRBJ2-1
d_call: TRBD2
v_call: TRBV7-3
clone_size: .
cdr3_aa: CASSPAGGPGEDEQFF
cdr3_nt: TGTGCCAGCAGCCCAGCGGGAGGCCCGGGGGAGGATGAGCAGTTCTTC

j_call: TRBJ2-3
d_call: .
v_call: TRBV2
clone_size: once
cdr3_aa: CASSESWQYF
cdr3_nt: TGTGCCAGCAGTGAAAGTTGGCAGTATTTT

j_call: TRBJ1-1
d_call: .
v_call: TRBV7-2
clone_size: .
cdr3_aa: CASSLDNRVTEAFF
cdr3_nt: TGTGCCAGCAGCTTAGACAACAGGGTGACTGAAGCTTTCTTT

j_call: TRBJ2-1
d_call: .
v_call: TRBV9
clone_size: .
cdr3_aa: CASSVSWERLGNEQFF
cdr3_nt: TGTGCCAGCAGCGTATCGTGGGAGCGACTAGGCAATGAGCAGTTCTTC

j_call: TRBJ1-1
d_call: .
v_call: TRBV20-1
clone_size: .
cdr3_aa: CSAPERRSTEAFF
cdr3_nt: TGCAGTGCACCAGAGCGCCGGAGCACTGAAGCTTTCTTT

j_call: TRBJ2-7
d_call: TRBD1
v_call: TRBV11-2
clone_size: .
cdr3_aa: CASSLSGQGAYEQYF
cdr3_nt: TGTGCCAGCAGCTTATCCGGACAGGGGGCATACGAGCAGTACTTC

j_call: TRBJ1-1
d_call: .
v_call: TRBV6-5
clone_size: .
cdr3_aa: CASSYGGSTEAFF
cdr3_nt: TGTGCCAGCAGTTACGGGGGAAGCACTGAAGCTTTCTTT

j_call: TRBJ2-5
d_call: .
v_call: TRBV5-6
clone_size: .
cdr3_aa: CASSISLVETQYF
cdr3_nt: TGTGCCAGCAGCATTTCACTGGTGGAGACCCAGTACTTC